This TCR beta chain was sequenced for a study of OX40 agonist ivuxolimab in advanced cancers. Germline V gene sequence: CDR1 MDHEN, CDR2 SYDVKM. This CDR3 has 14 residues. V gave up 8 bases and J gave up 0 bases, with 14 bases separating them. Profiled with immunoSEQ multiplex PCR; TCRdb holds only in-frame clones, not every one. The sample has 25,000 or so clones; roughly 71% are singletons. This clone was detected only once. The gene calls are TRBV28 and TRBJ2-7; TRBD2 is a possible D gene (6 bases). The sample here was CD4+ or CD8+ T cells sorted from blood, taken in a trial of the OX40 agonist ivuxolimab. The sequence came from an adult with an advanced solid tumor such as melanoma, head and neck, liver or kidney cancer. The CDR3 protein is CASPPGGYSYEQYF. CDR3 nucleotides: TGTGCCAGCCCCCCCGGGGGTTACTCCTACGAGCAGTACTTC.